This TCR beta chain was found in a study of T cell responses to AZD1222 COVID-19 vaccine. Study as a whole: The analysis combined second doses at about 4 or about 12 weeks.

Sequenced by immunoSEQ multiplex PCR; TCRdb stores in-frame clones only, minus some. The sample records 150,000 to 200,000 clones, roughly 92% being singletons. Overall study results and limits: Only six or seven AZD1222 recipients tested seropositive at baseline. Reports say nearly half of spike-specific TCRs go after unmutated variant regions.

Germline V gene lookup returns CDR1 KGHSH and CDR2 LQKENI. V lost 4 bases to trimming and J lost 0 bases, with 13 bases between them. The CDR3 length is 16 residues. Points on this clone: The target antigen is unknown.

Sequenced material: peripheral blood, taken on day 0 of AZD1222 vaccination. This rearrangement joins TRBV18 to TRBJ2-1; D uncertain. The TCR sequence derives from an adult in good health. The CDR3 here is CASSRGQPSSYNEQFF. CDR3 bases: TGTGCCAGCTCACGTGGGCAGCCCAGCTCCTACAATGAGCAGTTCTTC.